This is a list of T cell receptor beta chains from one sample in a study of long-term antiretroviral therapy in people with HIV. Libraries were prepared by immunoSEQ multiplex PCR; TCRdb keeps only in-frame clonotypes and omits some of them. Found here are tens of thousands of clones, around four fifths of them singletons; the top ten hold about 4.9%. Sequenced material: unsorted PBMCs, taken 0.5 years after starting antiretroviral therapy. Every receptor here comes from a man in his late teens or twenties with HIV. Both conserved end residues are part of each CDR3. A D gene is named only where the DNA matches it firmly. Rows may omit the clone size; those that give it use once, few, many or a size class.

NA	TRBV27	TRBJ2-6	NA	TGTGCCAGCAGTTTCCGTCCTGGGGCCAACGTCCTGACTTTC	CASSFRPGANVLTF
TRBD2	TRBV6-5	TRBJ2-2	once	TGTGCCACCTCCCTAGCGGGGGGTTACACCGGGGAGCTGTTTTTT	CATSLAGGYTGELFF
NA	TRBV15	TRBJ2-7	NA	TGTGCCACCAGCAGAGAGGACCGCAAGGAGCAGTACTTC	CATSREDRKEQYF
TRBD2	TRBV15	TRBJ2-7	once	TGTGCCACCAGCTTAGGAATTCGGGCTAGCGGGGGCCAAAGATACTACGAGCAGTACTTC	CATSLGIRASGGQRYYEQYF
NA	TRBV7-8	TRBJ2-7	NA	TGTGCCAGCAGCCCAACAGGTCCACACGAGCAGTACTTC	CASSPTGPHEQYF
NA	TRBV11-2	TRBJ2-7	NA	TGTGCCAGCAGCCATTATACAGGGATGTACGAGCAGTACTTC	CASSHYTGMYEQYF
TRBD2	TRBV27	TRBJ2-3	NA	TGTGCCAGCAGTCAGCGGGATTCCACAGATACGCAGTATTTT	CASSQRDSTDTQYF
NA	TRBV7-2	TRBJ2-2	NA	TGTGCCAGCAGCCGTAATAAAGGCGGGGAGCTGTTTTTT	CASSRNKGGELFF
TRBD2	TRBV6-4	TRBJ2-7	NA	TGTGCCAGCAGTGACCGCAAGGCGGGAGTATGGAACGAGCAGTACTTC	CASSDRKAGVWNEQYF
NA	TRBV2	TRBJ1-6	NA	TGTGCCAGCAGTGAGGGTAGGGGTGGTGTTTCACCCCTCCACTTT	CASSEGRGGVSPLHF
NA	TRBV2	TRBJ2-7	NA	TGTGCCAGCAGTGAGGGAGGGTTGACAGGGGAGCAGTACTTC	CASSEGGLTGEQYF
NA	TRBV29-1	TRBJ1-1	once	TGCAGCGTTGAAGATCGGCCTACGGGGGACACTGAAGCTTTCTTT	CSVEDRPTGDTEAFF
TRBD2	TRBV6-4	TRBJ2-3	NA	TGTGCCAGCAGTCGGGGGGGGATCACAGATACGCAGTATTTT	CASSRGGITDTQYF
NA	TRBV27	TRBJ2-1	NA	TGTGCCAGCAACAATGAGCAGTTCTTC	CASNNEQFF
TRBD1	TRBV28	TRBJ2-4	NA	TGTGCCAGCAGCCGAGGACAGGGTAAAAACATTCAGTACTTC	CASSRGQGKNIQYF
NA	TRBV28	TRBJ1-4	NA	TGTGCCAGCAGTTGGGACATCCGGACGGAAAAACTGTTTTTT	CASSWDIRTEKLFF
NA	TRBV9	TRBJ1-4	few	TGTGCCAGCAGCGTAGCTAAGGTTGTGGAAACTGTTTTT	CASSVAKVVETVF
TRBD1	TRBV6-1	TRBJ2-3	NA	TGTGCCAGCGGGTTCGGACAGGTTGTGACAGATACGCAGTATTTT	CASGFGQVVTDTQYF
TRBD1	TRBV28	TRBJ2-3	once	TGTGCCAGCAGTTTCTATGCTCCCCAAGACAGGGGGCCTACAGATACGCAGTATTTT	CASSFYAPQDRGPTDTQYF
NA	TRBV7-2	TRBJ2-7	NA	TGTGCCAGCAGCTCAGGAGGGGTAGACGAGCAGTACTTC	CASSSGGVDEQYF
TRBD2	TRBV18	TRBJ2-1	once	TGTGCCAGCTCACTTGCCGGGACTAGCAATGAGCAGTTCTTC	CASSLAGTSNEQFF
TRBD2	TRBV28	TRBJ2-7	NA	TGTGCCAGCAGTCCCAGCGGGGGGGTTTACGAGCAGTACTTC	CASSPSGGVYEQYF
NA	TRBV4-3	TRBJ1-5	NA	TGCGCCAGCAGCCAAGTATTTAACGCATTAAGCAATCAGCCCCAGCATTTT	CASSQVFNALSNQPQHF
TRBD1	TRBV7-3	TRBJ2-1	NA	TGTGCCAGCAGCCCGCGCCCCAGGGGGCAGGGTAGTGAGCAGTTCTTC	CASSPRPRGQGSEQFF
NA	TRBV5-5	TRBJ1-2	NA	TGTGCCAGCAGCTTATCAGGTGGAACTAGGGGCTACACCTTC	CASSLSGGTRGYTF
TRBD2	TRBV4-2	TRBJ2-7	NA	TGTGCCAGCAGCCAAGATGAGGCGGGAGGGCGGGACGAGCAGTACTTC	CASSQDEAGGRDEQYF
NA	TRBV5-3	TRBJ2-1	NA	TGTGCCAGAAGCTTGGGATGGGCCCGACGTTCTTATTCCTACAATGAGCAGTTCTTC	CARSLGWARRSYSYNEQFF
NA	TRBV30	TRBJ1-4	NA	TGTGCCTGGAGTGTTCCCGGGAGAAAACTGTTTTTT	CAWSVPGRKLFF
TRBD1	TRBV27	TRBJ2-5	NA	TGTGCCAGCAGTCCCCGGGACAGGGCGCAAGAGACCCAGTACTTC	CASSPRDRAQETQYF
NA	TRBV30	TRBJ2-7	NA	TGTGCCTGGAGTATCGGGGGCTCCTACGAGCAGTACTTC	CAWSIGGSYEQYF
NA	TRBV11-2	TRBJ2-3	NA	TGTGCCAGCAGCTTAGGTCAGGGTCCAGATACGCAGTATTTT	CASSLGQGPDTQYF
NA	TRBV6-4	TRBJ2-1	NA	TGTGCCAGCAGTGACCAGGGGGGATCCTACAATGAGCAGTTCTTC	CASSDQGGSYNEQFF
TRBD1	TRBV27	TRBJ1-2	NA	TGTGCCAGCGTTCCAGGGGGCGAGAAGGGCTACACCTTC	CASVPGGEKGYTF
NA	TRBV5-4	TRBJ1-2	NA	TGTGCCAGCAGTTCAGGGACCGCGCTGGGCTACACCTTC	CASSSGTALGYTF
NA	TRBV29-1	TRBJ1-3	NA	TGCAGCGCATCCTCGGGGGCTGGAAACACCATATATTTT	CSASSGAGNTIYF
NA	TRBV27	TRBJ1-5	NA	TGTGCCAGCAGTTTGACCTTAAATCAGCCCCAGCATTTT	CASSLTLNQPQHF
TRBD1	TRBV28	TRBJ2-1	NA	TGTGCCAGCATATTACAGGGGGCGAATGAGCAGTTCTTC	CASILQGANEQFF
NA	TRBV18	TRBJ1-4	NA	TGTGCCAGCTCACCCCCGAGGAGGGACACAACAACTAATGAAAAACTGTTTTTT	CASSPPRRDTTTNEKLFF
NA	TRBV7-6	TRBJ1-1	NA	TGTGCCAGCAGCTTAGAGGGGAGGACTGAAGCTTTCTTT	CASSLEGRTEAFF
NA	TRBV9	TRBJ1-5	few	TGTGCCAGCAGCGCTCAGGGGTCTGATCAGCCCCAGCATTTT	CASSAQGSDQPQHF
TRBD2	TRBV5-8	TRBJ2-1	NA	TGTGCCAGCAGCTCCCCACTAGCGGGGGAATTCAATGAGCAGTTCTTC	CASSSPLAGEFNEQFF
TRBD1	TRBV7-2	TRBJ1-5	NA	TGTGCCAGCAGCTCCCCAAGGACAGGGCCCAATCAGCCCCAGCATTTT	CASSSPRTGPNQPQHF
NA	TRBV29-1	TRBJ2-1	NA	TGCAGCGTTCCCCGGGAGTTGGGTGAGCAGTTCTTC	CSVPRELGEQFF
TRBD1	TRBV2	TRBJ1-2	NA	TGTGCCAGCAGTGAAGCGCCTACAGGGGGCTATGGCTACACCTTC	CASSEAPTGGYGYTF
TRBD2	TRBV29-1	TRBJ2-3	NA	TGCAGCGTTAAACTAGCGGGGGGGGTTACGCAGTATTTT	CSVKLAGGVTQYF
NA	TRBV5-6	TRBJ1-5	NA	TGTGCCAGCAGCTATCGGTCTCAGCCCCAGCATTTT	CASSYRSQPQHF
NA	TRBV19	TRBJ2-3	once	TGTGCCAGTAGTCGCGCGGGGCCCACAGATACGCAGTATTTT	CASSRAGPTDTQYF
NA	TRBV4-2	TRBJ2-1	NA	TGTGCCAGCAGCCAAGATCGATCGGCGAATGAGCAGTTCTTC	CASSQDRSANEQFF
NA	TRBV19	TRBJ2-2	NA	TGTGCCAGTAGTGCCCGGCTAAACACCGGGGAGCTGTTTTTT	CASSARLNTGELFF
NA	TRBV28	TRBJ1-2	NA	TGTGCCGTCTCCGGGGGACGAATTTCTCAAAACTATGGCTACACCTTC	CAVSGGRISQNYGYTF
NA	TRBV4-2	TRBJ2-5	NA	TGTGCCAGCAGCCAAGAACTAGCCGAGGAGAAGACCCAGTACTTC	CASSQELAEEKTQYF
NA	TRBV30	TRBJ1-1	NA	TGTGCCTGGGGGCCGGGCACCTTGAACACTGAAGCTTTCTTT	CAWGPGTLNTEAFF
NA	TRBV27	TRBJ1-6	NA	TGTGCCAGCAGTTTATATCAGGGATCCTATAATTCACCCCTCCACTTT	CASSLYQGSYNSPLHF
TRBD2	TRBV30	TRBJ2-3	NA	TGTGCCTGGAGTGTGTTGCGGGGGGGGACAGATACGCAGTATTTT	CAWSVLRGGTDTQYF
NA	TRBV19	TRBJ1-1	NA	TGTGCCAGTAGTATTATGGGAGGGGGAAACACTGAAGCTTTCTTT	CASSIMGGGNTEAFF